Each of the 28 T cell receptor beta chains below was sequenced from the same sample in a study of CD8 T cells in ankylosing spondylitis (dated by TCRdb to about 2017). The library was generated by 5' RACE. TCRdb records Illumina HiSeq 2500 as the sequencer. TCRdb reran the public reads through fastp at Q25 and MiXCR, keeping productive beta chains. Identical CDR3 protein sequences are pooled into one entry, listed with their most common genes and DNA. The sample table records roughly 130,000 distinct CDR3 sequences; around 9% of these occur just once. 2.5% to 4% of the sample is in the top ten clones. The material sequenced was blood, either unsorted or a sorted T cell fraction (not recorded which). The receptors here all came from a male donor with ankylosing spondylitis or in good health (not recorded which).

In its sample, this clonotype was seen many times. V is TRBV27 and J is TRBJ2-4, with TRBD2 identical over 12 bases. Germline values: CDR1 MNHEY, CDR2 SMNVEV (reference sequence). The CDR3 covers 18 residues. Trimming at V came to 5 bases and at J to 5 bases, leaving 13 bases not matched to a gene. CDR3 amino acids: CASSGVRTSGTTQNIQYF. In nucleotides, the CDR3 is TGTGCCAGCAGTGGGGTGCGGACTAGCGGGACAACCCAAAACATTCAGTACTTC.

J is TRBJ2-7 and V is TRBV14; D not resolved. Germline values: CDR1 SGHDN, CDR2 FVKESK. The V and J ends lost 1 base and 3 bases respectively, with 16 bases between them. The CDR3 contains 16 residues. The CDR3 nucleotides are TGTGCCAGCAGCCAAGCAGACATTACAATGAACTACGAGCAGTACTTC. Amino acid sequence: CASSQADITMNYEQYF.

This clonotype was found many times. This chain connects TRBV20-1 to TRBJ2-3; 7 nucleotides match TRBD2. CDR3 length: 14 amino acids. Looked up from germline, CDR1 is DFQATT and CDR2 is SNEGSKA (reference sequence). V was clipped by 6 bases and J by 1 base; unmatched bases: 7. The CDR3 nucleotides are TGCAGTGCCCTGCGGGAGTTTGGCACAGATACGCAGTATTTT. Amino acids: CSALREFGTDTQYF.

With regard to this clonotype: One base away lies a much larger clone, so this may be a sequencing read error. The CDR3 DNA sequence: TGCGCCAGCAGCCTGGGGACAGGGGATGTGTATGTCTACACCTTC. Translating gives CASSLGTGDVYVYTF. The chain combines TRBV5-1 with TRBJ1-2; 10 bases map to TRBD1. The germline V gene has CDR1 SGHRS and CDR2 YFSETQ. This CDR3 contains 15 residues.

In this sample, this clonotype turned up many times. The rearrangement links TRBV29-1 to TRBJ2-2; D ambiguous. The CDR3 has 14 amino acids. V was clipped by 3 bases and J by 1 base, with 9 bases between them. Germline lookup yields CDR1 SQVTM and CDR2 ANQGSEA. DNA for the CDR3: TGCAGCGTTGACCCAGGAAGGAACACCGGGGAGCTGTTTTTT. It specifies CSVDPGRNTGELFF.

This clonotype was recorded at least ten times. The CDR3 loop is CASRTTSGTDTQYF. CDR3 nucleotides: TGTGCCAGCAGAACGACTAGCGGCACAGATACGCAGTATTTT. The rearrangement links TRBV12-3 or TRBV12-4 to TRBJ2-3; 8 bases map to TRBD2. This CDR3 has 14 residues. The V and J ends lost 6 bases and 1 base, in that order; junction bases with no gene match: 3.

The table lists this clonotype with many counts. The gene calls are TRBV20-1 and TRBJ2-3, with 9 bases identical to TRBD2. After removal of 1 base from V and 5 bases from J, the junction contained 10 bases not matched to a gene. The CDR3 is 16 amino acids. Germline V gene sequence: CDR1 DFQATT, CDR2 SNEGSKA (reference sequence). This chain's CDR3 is CSARVYGGRAQDTQYF. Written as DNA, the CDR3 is TGCAGTGCTAGAGTTTATGGCGGGAGGGCCCAAGATACGCAGTATTTT.

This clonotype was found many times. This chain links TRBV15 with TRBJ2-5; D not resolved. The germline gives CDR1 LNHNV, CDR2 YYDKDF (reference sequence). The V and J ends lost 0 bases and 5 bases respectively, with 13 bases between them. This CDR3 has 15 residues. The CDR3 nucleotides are TGTGCCACCAGCAGAGATCCAGGATTAGAGGAGACCCAGTACTTC. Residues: CATSRDPGLEETQYF.

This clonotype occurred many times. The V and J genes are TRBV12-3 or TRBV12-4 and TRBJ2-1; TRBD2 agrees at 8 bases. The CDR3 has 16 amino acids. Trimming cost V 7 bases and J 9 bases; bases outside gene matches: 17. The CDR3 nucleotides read TGTGCCAGCAATTCCCTTGGGTTTTCGGGAGGGGTTGAGCAGTTCTTC. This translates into CASNSLGFSGGVEQFF.

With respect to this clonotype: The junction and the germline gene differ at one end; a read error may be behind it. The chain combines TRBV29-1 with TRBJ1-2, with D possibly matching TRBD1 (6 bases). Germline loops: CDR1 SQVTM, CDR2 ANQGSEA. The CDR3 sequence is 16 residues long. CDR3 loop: CSVDLTGGEANYGYPF. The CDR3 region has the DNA TGCAGCGTTGACCTGACAGGAGGGGAAGCTAACTATGGCTACCCCTTC.

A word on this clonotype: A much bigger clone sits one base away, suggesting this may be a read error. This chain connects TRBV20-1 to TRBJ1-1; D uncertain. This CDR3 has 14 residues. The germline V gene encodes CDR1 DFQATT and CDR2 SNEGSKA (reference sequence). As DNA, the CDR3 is TGCAGTGCTAGAGACGCCGGAGGAGTCACTGAAGATTTCTTT. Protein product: CSARDAGGVTEDFF.

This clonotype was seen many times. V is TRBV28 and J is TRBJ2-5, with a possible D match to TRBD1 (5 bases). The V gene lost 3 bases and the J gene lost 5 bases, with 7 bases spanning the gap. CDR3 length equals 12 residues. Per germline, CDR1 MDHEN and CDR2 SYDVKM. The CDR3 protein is CASSFRVETQYF. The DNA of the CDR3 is TGTGCCAGCAGTTTCAGGGTTGAGACCCAGTACTTC.

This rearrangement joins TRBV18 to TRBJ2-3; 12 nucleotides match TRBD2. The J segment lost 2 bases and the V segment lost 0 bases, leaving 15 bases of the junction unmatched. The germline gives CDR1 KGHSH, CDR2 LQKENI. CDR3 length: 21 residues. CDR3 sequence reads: CASSPPGLAGNKRGDTDTQYF. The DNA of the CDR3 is TGTGCCAGCTCACCACCGGGACTAGCGGGCAACAAAAGGGGAGACACAGATACGCAGTATTTT.

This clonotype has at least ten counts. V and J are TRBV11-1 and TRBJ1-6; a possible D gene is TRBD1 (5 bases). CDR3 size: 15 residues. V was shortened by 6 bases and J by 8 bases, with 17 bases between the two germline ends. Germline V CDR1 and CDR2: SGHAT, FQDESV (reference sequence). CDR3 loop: CASSLGRPSHSPLHF. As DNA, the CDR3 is TGTGCCAGCAGTTTGGGACGCCCGTCCCATTCACCCCTCCACTTT.

In DNA, the CDR3 is TGTGCCAGCAGCACCGGGACTAGCGGGAGGACGGGTGAGCAGTTCTTC. It specifies CASSTGTSGRTGEQFF. The V and J genes are TRBV5-5 and TRBJ2-1; TRBD2 aligns across 15 bases. The CDR3 loop spans 16 amino acids. Germline trimming cut 4 bases from V and 9 bases from J; bases unmatched to any gene: 8. CDR1 is SGHKS and CDR2 is YYEKEE in the germline V gene (reference sequence).

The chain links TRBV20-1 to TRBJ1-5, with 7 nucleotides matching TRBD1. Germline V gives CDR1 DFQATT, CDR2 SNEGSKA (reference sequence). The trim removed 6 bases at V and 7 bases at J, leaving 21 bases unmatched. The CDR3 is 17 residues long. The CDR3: CSALEEGQNRRRQPQHF. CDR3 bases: TGCAGTGCGCTAGAGGAGGGACAGAATAGGCGACGCCAGCCCCAGCATTTT.

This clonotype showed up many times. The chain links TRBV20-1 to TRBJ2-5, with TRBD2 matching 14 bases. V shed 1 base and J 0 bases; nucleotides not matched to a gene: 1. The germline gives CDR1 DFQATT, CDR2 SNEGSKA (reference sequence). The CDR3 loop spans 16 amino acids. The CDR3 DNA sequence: TGCAGTGCTAGAGGACTAGCGGGAGGGGACCAAGAGACCCAGTACTTC. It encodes CSARGLAGGDQETQYF.

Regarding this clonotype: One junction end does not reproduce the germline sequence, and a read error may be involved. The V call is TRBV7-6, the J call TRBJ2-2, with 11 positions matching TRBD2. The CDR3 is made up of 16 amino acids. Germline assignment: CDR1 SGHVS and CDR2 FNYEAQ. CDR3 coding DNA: TGTGCCAGCAGTTTAGCGGGAGGGGCGAACACCGGGGAGCTGTTTTTT. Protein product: CASSLAGGANTGELFF.

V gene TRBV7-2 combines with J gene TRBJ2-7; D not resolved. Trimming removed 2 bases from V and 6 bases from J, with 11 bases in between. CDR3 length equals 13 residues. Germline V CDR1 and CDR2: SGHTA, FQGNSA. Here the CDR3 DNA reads TGTGCCAGCAGCTTATCTAATCTTTCCGAGCAGTACTTC. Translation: CASSLSNLSEQYF.

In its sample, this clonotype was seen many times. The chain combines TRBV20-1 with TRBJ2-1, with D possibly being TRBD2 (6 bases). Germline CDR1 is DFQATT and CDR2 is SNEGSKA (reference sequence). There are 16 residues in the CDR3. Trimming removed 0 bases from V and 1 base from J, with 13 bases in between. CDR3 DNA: TGCAGTGCTAGAGATGCGACGGGAGTATCCTACAATGAGCAGTTCTTC. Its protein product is CSARDATGVSYNEQFF.

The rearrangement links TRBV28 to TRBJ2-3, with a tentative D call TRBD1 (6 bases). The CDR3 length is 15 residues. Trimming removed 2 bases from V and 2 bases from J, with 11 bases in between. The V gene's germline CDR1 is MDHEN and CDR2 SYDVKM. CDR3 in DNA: TGTGCCAGCAGTTTAGGCGACAGGATCACAGATACGCAGTATTTT. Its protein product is CASSLGDRITDTQYF.

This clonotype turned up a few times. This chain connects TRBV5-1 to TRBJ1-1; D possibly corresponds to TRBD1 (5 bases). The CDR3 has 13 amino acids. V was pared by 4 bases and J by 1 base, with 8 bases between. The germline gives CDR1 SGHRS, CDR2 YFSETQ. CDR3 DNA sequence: TGCGCCAGCAGCCAGACAGCGAACACTGAAGCTTTCTTT. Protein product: CASSQTANTEAFF.

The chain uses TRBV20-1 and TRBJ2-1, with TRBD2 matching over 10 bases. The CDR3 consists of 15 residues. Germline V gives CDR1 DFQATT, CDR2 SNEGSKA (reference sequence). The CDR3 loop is CSLGLPSGRFYEQFF. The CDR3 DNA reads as TGCAGCCTGGGGCTCCCTAGCGGGAGATTCTATGAGCAGTTCTTC.

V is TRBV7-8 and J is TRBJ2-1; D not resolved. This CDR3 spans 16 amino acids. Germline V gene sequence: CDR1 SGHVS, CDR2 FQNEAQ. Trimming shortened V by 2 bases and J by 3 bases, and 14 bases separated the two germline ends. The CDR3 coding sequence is TGTGCCAGCAGCTTACTGGGCCAGTTCTTCTACAATGAGCAGTTCTTC. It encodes CASSLLGQFFYNEQFF.

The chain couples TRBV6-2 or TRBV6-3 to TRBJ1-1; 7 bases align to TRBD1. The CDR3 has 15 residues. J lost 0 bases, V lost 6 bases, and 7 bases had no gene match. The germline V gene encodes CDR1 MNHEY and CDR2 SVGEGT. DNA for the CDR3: TGTGCCAGCAGAGACCGGGACAGAGTGAACACTGAAGCTTTCTTT. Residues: CASRDRDRVNTEAFF.

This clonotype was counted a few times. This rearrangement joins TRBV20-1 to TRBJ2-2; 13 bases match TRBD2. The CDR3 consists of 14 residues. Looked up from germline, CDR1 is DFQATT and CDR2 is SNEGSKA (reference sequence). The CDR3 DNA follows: TGCAGGGTCGGACTAGCGGGAGAGGGGGGGGAGCTGTTTTTT. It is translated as CRVGLAGEGGELFF.

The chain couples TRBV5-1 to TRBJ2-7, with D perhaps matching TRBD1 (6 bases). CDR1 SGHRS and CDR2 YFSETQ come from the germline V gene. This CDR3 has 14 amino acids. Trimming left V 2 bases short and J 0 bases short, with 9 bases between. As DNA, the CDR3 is TGCGCCAGCAGCTTCCGGGACACCTCCTACGAGCAGTACTTC. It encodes CASSFRDTSYEQYF.

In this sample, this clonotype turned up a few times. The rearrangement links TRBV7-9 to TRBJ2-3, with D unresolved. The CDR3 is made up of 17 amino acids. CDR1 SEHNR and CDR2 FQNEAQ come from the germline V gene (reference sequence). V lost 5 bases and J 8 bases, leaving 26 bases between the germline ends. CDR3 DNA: TGTGCCAGCAGCCCGCGGCCTATTACTGAGCCGGGTGGTACGCAGTATTTT. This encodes CASSPRPITEPGGTQYF.